This TCR beta chain was obtained from a study of graft-versus-host responses after intestinal transplantation. V lost 6 bases, J lost 10 bases, and 10 bases lay in between. The CDR3 loop spans 11 amino acids. The germline CDR1 and CDR2 sequences are MNHNY and SVGAGI (reference sequence). Remarks on this clone: Its antigen is not known.

The protocol was immunoSEQ multiplex PCR, while the TCRdb copy is restricted to in-frame clones and leaves out a portion. Of about 80,000 clones detected, about 89% appear once; the ten largest clones hold approximately 0.35%. This sequence originates from a human donor who received an intestinal transplant. The sample was unstimulated CD4+ T cells sorted from spleen or lymph node cells, taken before intestinal transplant. The chain joins TRBV6-6 to TRBJ2-1; D remains ambiguous. In DNA, the CDR3 is TGTGCCAGCAGCCACTCGTGGGAGCAGTTCTTC. Its translation: CASSHSWEQFF.